The T cell receptor beta chain under discussion was sequenced for a study of cytomegalovirus exposure and HLA in healthy donors. Generated by immunoSEQ multiplex PCR, the TCRdb table keeps only in-frame clones and is missing some. This table has around 400,000 clones, roughly 90% appearing once. Separate from the roughly 720-subject first cohort was the roughly 120-subject validation cohort, to which the donors belonged. Remarks on this clone: Its antigen is unknown.

CDR3 length: 12 residues. The V end lost 8 bases, the J end lost 1 base, and 7 bases lay between the germline ends. CDR1 is MNHEY and CDR2 is SMNVEV in the germline V gene (reference sequence). General study points: Overall, about 160 TCR beta chains were annotated as cytomegalovirus-associated. Generally TCR sequences proved uncommon, though certain public TCRs appeared in numerous donors.

Sequences were obtained from PBMCs. This TCR was recovered from a woman under 30 in good health and CMV-seronegative. This rearrangement joins TRBV27 to TRBJ2-3; D ambiguous. The CDR3 sequence is CASSRGTDTQYF. In DNA, the CDR3 is TGTGCCAGCTCCCGCGGCACAGATACGCAGTATTTT.